Following are 5 T cell receptor beta chains from one sample sequenced in a study of blood T cell repertoires in COVID-19. Method: immunoSEQ multiplex PCR; TCRdb's copy keeps in-frame clones and lacks some. The repertoire holds some 170,000 clones, with 82% as singletons. Sequenced material: peripheral blood. The receptors derive from a woman aged 65 to 85 with acute or convalescent COVID-19.

This clone has just a few counts. The chain employs TRBV4-3 and TRBJ2-1; 8 bases align to TRBD2. The CDR3 spans 16 residues. Germline V lookup: CDR1 LGHNA, CDR2 YSLEER. The V gene end was trimmed by 5 bases and the J gene end by 0 bases; junction bases not matched to a gene: 6. In DNA form, the CDR3 reads TGCGCCAGCAGCGGACAAAGCGGGGGCTCCTACAATGAGCAGTTCTTC. Translating gives CASSGQSGGSYNEQFF.

The chain uses TRBV6-5 and TRBJ2-1, with 10 nucleotides matching TRBD2. CDR3 length: 15 residues. Germline loops: CDR1 MNHEY, CDR2 SVGAGI. The ends lost 6 bases at V and 7 bases at J; junction bases unmatched: 9. The CDR3, as DNA: TGTGCCAGCAGACGGACTAGCGGAGCGGGGAATGAGCAGTTCTTC. Its protein product is CASRRTSGAGNEQFF.

The chain links TRBV15 to TRBJ1-1, with a tentative D call TRBD1 (6 bases). Germline V gene sequence: CDR1 LNHNV, CDR2 YYDKDF (reference sequence). The V end was cut by 1 base, the J end by 3 bases, with 12 bases between. This CDR3 region has 15 residues. CDR3 in amino acids: CATSRVTGSHTEAFF. In DNA, the CDR3 is TGTGCCACCAGCAGAGTTACAGGGTCGCACACTGAAGCTTTCTTT.

The chain carries TRBV4-1 and TRBJ2-7; 12 bases fit TRBD2. V trimming: 0 bases; J trimming: 5 bases; junction bases outside the gene matches: 2. This CDR3 spans 15 amino acids. Germline V gene sequence: CDR1 MGHRA, CDR2 YSYEKL. The CDR3 DNA reads as TGCGCCAGCAGCCAAGAGACTAGCGGGAGCCACGAGCAGTACTTC. Its protein product is CASSQETSGSHEQYF.

The chain couples TRBV7-2 to TRBJ1-2; D not certain. The germline V gene encodes CDR1 SGHTA and CDR2 FQGNSA. The CDR3 runs to 12 residues. With 2 bases removed from V and 8 bases from J, the gap between germline ends came to 9 bases. CDR3 DNA sequence: TGTGCCAGCAGCTTATCGGGTTCGGGCTACACCTTC. Its translation is CASSLSGSGYTF.